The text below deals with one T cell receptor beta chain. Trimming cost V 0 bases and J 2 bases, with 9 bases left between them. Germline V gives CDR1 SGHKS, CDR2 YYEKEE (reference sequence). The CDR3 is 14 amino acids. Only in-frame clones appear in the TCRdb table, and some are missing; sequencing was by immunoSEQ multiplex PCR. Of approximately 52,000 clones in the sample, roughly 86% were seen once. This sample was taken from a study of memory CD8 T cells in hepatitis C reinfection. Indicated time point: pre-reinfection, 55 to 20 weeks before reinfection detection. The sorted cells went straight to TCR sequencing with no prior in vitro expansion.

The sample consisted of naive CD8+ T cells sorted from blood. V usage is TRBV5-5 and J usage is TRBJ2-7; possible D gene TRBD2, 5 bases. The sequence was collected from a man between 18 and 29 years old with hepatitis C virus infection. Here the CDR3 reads CASSLAGLPYEQYV. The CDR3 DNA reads TGTGCCAGCAGCTTGGCGGGGTTACCCTACGAGCAGTACGTC.